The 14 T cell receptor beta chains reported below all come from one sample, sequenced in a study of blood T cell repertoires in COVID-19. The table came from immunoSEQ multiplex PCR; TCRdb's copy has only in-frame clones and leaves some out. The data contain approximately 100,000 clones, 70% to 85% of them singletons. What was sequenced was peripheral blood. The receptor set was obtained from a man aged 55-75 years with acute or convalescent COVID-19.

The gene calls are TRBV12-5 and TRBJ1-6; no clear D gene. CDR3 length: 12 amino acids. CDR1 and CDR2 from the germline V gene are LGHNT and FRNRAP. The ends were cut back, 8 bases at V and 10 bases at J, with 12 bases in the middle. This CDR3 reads CASTQPGSPLHF. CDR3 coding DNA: TGTGCTAGTACCCAACCGGGGTCACCCCTCCACTTT.

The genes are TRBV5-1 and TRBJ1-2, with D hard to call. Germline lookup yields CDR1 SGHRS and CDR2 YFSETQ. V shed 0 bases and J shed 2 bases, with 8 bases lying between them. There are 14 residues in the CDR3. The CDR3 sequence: CASSLAPENYGYTF. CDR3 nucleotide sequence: TGCGCCAGCAGCTTGGCGCCGGAGAACTATGGCTACACCTTC.

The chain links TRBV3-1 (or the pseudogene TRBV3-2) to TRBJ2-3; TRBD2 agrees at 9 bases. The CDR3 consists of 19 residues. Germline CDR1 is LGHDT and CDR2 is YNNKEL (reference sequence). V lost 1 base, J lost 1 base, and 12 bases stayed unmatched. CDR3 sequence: CASSQGRTKRGARTDTQYF. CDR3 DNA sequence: TGTGCCAGCAGCCAAGGACGGACTAAGCGGGGGGCCCGCACAGATACGCAGTATTTT.

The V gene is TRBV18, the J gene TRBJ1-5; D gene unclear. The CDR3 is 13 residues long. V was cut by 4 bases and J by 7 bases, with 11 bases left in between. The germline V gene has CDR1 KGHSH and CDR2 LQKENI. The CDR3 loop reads CASSLGERQPQHF. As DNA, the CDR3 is TGTGCCAGCTCACTTGGAGAACGACAGCCCCAGCATTTT.

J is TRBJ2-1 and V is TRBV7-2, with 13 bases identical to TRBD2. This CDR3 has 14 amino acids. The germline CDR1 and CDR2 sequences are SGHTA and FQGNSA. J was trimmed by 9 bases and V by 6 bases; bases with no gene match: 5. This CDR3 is CASRTSGGAGEQFF. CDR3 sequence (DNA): TGTGCCAGCAGAACTAGCGGGGGGGCCGGTGAGCAGTTCTTC.

CDR3 amino acids: CASSSLEQSPLHF. In nucleotides, the CDR3 is TGTGCCAGCAGTTCATTAGAACAGTCACCCCTCCACTTT. The rearrangement links TRBV12-3 or TRBV12-4 to TRBJ1-6; D not certain. The V and J ends lost 4 bases and 10 bases respectively, with 11 bases between them. The CDR3 consists of 13 residues.

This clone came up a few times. The CDR3 DNA follows: TGTGCCAGCACCAGGGGGACTGGGGCCAACGTCCTGACTTTC. As protein: CASTRGTGANVLTF. The chain is built from TRBV7-6 and TRBJ2-6; TRBD1 aligns across 7 bases. CDR1 and CDR2 (germline): SGHVS, FNYEAQ. The CDR3 has 14 residues. The ends lost 7 bases at V and 2 bases at J; junction bases unmatched: 2.

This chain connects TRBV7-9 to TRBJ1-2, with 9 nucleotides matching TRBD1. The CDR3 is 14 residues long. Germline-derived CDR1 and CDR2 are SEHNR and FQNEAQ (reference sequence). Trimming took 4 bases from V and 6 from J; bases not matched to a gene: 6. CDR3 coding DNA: TGTGCCAGCAGCTCTAGGGGACAGGGTAATGGCTACACCTTC. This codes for CASSSRGQGNGYTF.

CDR3: CASLQGPGSGANVLTF. The CDR3 region has the DNA TGTGCCAGCTTACAGGGCCCAGGCTCTGGGGCCAACGTCCTGACTTTC. The chain links TRBV19 to TRBJ2-6; TRBD1 might be the D (6 bases). Trimming took off 9 bases at V and 0 bases at J, with 15 bases between the two ends. In germline, CDR1 is LNHDA, CDR2 SQIVND (reference sequence). The CDR3 has 16 amino acids.

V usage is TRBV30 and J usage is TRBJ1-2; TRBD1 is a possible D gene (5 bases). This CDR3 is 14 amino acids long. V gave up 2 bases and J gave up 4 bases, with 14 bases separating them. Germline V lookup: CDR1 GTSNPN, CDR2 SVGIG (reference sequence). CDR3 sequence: CAWSSQGWGYGYTF. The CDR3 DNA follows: TGTGCCTGGAGTAGCCAGGGTTGGGGCTATGGCTACACCTTC.

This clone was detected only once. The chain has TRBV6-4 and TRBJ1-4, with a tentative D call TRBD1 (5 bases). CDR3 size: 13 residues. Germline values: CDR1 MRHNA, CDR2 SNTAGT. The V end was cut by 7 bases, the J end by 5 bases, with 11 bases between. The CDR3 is CASNRQMNEKLFF. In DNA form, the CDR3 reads TGTGCCAGCAATCGACAGATGAATGAAAAACTGTTTTTT.

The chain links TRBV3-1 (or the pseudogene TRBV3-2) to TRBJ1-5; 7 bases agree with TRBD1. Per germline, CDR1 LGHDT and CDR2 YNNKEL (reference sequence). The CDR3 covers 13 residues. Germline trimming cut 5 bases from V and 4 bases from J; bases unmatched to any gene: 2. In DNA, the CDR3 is TGTGCCAGCAGCGACAGGGAAAATCAGCCCCAGCATTTT. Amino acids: CASSDRENQPQHF.

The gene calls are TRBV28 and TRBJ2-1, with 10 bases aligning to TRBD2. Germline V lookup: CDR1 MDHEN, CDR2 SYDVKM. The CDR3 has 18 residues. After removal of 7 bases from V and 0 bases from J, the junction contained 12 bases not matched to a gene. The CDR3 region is CASKGELAGTSSYNEQFF. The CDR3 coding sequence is TGTGCCAGCAAGGGGGAACTAGCGGGAACGAGCTCCTACAATGAGCAGTTCTTC.

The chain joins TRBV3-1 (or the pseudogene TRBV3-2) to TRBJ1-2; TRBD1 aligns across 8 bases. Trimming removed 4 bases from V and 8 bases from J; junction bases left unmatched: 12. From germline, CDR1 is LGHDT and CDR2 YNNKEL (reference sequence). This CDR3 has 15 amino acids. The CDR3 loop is CASSPRGQGASGYTF. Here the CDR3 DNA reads TGTGCCAGCAGCCCCCGAGGGCAGGGGGCCAGCGGCTACACCTTC.